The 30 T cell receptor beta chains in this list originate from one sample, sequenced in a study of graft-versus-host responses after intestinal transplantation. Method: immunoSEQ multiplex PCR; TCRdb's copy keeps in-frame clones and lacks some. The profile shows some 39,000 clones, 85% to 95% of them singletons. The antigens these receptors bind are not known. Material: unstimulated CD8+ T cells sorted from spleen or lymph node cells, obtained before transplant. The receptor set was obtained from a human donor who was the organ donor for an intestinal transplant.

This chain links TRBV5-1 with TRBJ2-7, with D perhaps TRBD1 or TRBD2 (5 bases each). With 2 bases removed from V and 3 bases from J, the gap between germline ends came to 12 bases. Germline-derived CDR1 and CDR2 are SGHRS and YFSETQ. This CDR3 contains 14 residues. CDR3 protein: CASSFLGTYYEQYF. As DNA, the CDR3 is TGCGCCAGCAGCTTCCTCGGGACGTACTACGAGCAGTACTTC.

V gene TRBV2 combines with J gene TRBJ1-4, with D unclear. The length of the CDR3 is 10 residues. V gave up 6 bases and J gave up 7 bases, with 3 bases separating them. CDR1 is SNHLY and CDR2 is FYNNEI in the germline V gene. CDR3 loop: CASRFEKLFF. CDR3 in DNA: TGTGCCAGCAGGTTTGAAAAACTGTTTTTT.

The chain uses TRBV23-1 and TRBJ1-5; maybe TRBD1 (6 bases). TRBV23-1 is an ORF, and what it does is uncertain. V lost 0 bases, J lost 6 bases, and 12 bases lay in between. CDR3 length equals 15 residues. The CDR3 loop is CASSQSKQGIQPQHF. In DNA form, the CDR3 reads TGCGCCAGCAGTCAATCCAAACAGGGTATTCAGCCCCAGCATTTT.

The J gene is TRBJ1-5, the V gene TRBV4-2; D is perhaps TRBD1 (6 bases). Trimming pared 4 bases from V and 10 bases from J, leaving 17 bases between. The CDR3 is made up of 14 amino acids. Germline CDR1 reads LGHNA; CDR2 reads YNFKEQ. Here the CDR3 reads CASSPGTTPQPQHF. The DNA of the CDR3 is TGTGCCAGCAGCCCCGGGACAACTCCTCAACCCCAGCATTTT.

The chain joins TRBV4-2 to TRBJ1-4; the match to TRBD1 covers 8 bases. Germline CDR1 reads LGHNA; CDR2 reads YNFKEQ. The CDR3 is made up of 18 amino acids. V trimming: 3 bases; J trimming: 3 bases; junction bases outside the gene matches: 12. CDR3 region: CASSQEDRVIWPNEKLFF. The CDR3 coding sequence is TGTGCCAGCAGCCAGGAGGACAGGGTCATATGGCCTAATGAAAAACTGTTTTTT.

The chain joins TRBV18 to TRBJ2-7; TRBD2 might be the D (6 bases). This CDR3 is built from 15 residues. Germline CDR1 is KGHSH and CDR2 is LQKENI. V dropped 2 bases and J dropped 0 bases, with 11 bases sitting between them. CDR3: CASSPWRDPSYEQYF. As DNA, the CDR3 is TGTGCCAGCTCACCATGGAGGGACCCCTCCTACGAGCAGTACTTC.

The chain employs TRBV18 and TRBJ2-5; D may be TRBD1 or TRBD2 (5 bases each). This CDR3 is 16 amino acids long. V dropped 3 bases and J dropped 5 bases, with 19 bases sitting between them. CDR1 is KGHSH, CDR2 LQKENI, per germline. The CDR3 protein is CASSPPMGRARETQYF. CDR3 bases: TGTGCCAGCTCACCGCCAATGGGACGCGCGCGGGAGACCCAGTACTTC.

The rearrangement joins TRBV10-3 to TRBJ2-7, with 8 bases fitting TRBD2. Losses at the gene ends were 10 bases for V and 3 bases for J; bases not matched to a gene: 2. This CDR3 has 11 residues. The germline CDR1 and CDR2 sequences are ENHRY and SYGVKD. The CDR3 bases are TGTGCCACCGGGGGGGGCTACGAGCAGTACTTC. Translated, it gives CATGGGYEQYF.

CDR3 DNA sequence: TGTGCCAGCAGCTATACCCTTACCTACGAGCAGTACTTC. This translates into CASSYTLTYEQYF. J is TRBJ2-7 and V is TRBV4-2; D gene unclear. CDR3 length: 13 amino acids. V was cut by 5 bases and J by 2 bases, with 10 bases left in between. Germline V gene sequence: CDR1 LGHNA, CDR2 YNFKEQ.

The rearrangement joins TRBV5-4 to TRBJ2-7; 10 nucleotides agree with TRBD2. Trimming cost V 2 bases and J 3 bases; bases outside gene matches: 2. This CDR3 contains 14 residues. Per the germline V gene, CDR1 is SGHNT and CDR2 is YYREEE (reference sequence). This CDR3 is CASSFSGGYYEQYF. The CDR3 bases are TGTGCCAGCAGCTTTAGCGGGGGGTACTACGAGCAGTACTTC.

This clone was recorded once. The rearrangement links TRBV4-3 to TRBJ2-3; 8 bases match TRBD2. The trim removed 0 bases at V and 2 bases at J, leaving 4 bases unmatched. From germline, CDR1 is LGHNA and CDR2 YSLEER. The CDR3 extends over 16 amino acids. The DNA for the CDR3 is TGCGCCAGCAGCCAAGATCAGCGGGGGTTCACAGATACGCAGTATTTT. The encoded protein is CASSQDQRGFTDTQYF.

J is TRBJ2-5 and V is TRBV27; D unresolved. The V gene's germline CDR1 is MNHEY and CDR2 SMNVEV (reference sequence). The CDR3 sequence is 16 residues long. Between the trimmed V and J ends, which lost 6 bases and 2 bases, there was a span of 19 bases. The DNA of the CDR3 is TGTGCCAGCAGCCCCCTAACTTGGGGTCGACAAGAGACCCAGTACTTC. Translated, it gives CASSPLTWGRQETQYF.

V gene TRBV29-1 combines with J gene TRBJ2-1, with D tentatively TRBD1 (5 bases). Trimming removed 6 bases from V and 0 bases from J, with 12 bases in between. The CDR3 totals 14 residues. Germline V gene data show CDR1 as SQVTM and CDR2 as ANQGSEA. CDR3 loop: CSVPQVTSYNEQFF. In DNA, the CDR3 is TGCAGCGTGCCACAGGTAACCTCCTACAATGAGCAGTTCTTC.

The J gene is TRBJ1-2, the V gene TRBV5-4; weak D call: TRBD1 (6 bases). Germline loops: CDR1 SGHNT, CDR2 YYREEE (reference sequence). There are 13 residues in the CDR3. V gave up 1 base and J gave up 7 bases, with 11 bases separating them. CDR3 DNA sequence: TGTGCCAGCAGCTTGAGGGGGGCTGGTGGCTACACCTTC. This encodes CASSLRGAGGYTF.

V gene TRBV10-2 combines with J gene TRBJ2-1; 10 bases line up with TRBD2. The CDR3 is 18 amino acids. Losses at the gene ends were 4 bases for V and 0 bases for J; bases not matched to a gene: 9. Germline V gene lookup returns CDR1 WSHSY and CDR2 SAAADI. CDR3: CASSGVAGGRLSYNEQFF. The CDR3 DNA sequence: TGCGCCAGCAGTGGAGTAGCGGGGGGTCGACTCTCCTACAATGAGCAGTTCTTC.

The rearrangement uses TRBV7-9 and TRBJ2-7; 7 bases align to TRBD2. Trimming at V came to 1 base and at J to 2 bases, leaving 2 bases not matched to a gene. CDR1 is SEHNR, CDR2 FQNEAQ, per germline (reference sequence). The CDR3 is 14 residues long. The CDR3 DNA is TGTGCCAGCAGCTTAGACGGGGGGACCTACGAGCAGTACTTC. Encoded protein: CASSLDGGTYEQYF. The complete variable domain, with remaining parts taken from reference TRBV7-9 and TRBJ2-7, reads DTGVSQNPRHKITKRGQNVTFRCDPISEHNRLYWYRQTLGQGPEFLTYFQNEAQLEKSRLLSDRFSAERPKGSFSTLEIQRTEQGDSAMYLCASSLDGGTYEQYFGPGTRLTVT.

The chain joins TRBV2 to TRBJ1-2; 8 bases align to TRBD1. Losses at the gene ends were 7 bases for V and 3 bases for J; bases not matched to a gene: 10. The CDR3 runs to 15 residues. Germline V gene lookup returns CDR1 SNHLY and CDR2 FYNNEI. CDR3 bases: TGTGCCAGCAATCCCGACAGGGGCCTCCACTATGGCTACACCTTC. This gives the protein CASNPDRGLHYGYTF.

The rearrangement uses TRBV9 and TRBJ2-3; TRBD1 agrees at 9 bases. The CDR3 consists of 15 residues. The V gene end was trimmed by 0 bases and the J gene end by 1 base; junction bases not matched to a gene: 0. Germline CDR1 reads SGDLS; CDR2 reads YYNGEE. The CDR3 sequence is CASSVGTGGTDTQYF. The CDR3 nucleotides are TGTGCCAGCAGCGTAGGGACAGGGGGCACAGATACGCAGTATTTT.

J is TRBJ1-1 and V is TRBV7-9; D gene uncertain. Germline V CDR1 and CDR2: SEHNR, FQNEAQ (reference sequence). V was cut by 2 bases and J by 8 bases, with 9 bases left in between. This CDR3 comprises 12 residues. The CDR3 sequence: CASSLSPAEAFF. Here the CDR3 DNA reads TGTGCCAGCAGCTTATCGCCCGCCGAAGCTTTCTTT. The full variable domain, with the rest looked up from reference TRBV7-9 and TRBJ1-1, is DTGVSQNPRHKITKRGQNVTFRCDPISEHNRLYWYRQTLGQGPEFLTYFQNEAQLEKSRLLSDRFSAERPKGSFSTLEIQRTEQGDSAMYLCASSLSPAEAFFGQGTRLTVV.

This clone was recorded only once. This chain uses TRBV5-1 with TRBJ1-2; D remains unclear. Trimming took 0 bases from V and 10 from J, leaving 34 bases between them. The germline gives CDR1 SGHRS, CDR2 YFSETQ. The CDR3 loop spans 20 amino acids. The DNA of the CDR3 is TGCGCCAGCAGCTTGGACCTTTTGACCACACCAGTACCGGGAGCCGGAGACTACACCTTC. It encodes CASSLDLLTTPVPGAGDYTF.

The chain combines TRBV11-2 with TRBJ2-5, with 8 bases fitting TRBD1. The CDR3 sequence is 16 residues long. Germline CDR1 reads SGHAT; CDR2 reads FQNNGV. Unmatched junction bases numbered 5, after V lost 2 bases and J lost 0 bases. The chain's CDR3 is CASSLRGQGYQETQYF. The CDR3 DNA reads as TGTGCCAGCAGCTTACGCGGACAGGGTTACCAAGAGACCCAGTACTTC.

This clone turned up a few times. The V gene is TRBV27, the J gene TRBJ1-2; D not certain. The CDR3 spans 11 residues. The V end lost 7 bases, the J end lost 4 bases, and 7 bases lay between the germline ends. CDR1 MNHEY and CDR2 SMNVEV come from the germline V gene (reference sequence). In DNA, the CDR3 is TGTGCCAGCATGGGTGTCTATGGCTACACCTTC. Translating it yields CASMGVYGYTF.

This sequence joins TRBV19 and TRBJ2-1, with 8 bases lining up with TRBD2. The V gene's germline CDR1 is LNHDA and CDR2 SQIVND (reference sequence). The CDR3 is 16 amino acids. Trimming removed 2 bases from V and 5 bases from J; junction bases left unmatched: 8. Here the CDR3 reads CASSIWAAGAHNEQFF. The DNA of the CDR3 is TGTGCCAGTAGTATATGGGCAGCGGGGGCCCACAATGAGCAGTTCTTC.

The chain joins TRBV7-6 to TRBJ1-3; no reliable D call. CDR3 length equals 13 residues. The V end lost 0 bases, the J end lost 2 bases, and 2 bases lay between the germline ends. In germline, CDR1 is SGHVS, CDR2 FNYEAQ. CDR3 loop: CASSLAPGNTIYF. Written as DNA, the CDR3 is TGTGCCAGCAGCTTAGCGCCTGGAAACACCATATATTTT.

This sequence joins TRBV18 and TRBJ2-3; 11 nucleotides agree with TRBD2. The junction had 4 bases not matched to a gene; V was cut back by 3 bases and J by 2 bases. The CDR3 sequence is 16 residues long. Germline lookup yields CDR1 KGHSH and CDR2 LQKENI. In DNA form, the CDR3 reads TGTGCCAGCTCACCGCTAGCGGGGGGCCACACAGATACGCAGTATTTT. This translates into CASSPLAGGHTDTQYF. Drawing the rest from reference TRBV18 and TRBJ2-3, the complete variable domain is NAGVMQNPRHLVRRRGQEARLRCSPMKGHSHVYWYRQLPEEGLKFMVYLQKENIIDESGMPKERFSAEFPKEGPSILRIQQVVRGDSAAYFCASSPLAGGHTDTQYFGPGTRLTVL.

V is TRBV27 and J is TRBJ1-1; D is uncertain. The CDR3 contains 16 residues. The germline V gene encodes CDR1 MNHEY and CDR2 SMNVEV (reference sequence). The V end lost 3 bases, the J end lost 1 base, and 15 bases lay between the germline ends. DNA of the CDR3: TGTGCCAGCAGTTTGGTGCAGCCTAGTTGGAACACTGAAGCTTTCTTT. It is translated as CASSLVQPSWNTEAFF.

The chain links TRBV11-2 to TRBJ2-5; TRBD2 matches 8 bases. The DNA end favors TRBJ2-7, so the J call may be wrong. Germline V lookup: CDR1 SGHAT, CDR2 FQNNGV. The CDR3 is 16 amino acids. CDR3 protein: CASSPPVGAGAYEQYF. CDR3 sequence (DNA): TGTGCCAGCAGCCCGCCGGTGGGAGCGGGGGCCTACGAGCAGTACTTC.

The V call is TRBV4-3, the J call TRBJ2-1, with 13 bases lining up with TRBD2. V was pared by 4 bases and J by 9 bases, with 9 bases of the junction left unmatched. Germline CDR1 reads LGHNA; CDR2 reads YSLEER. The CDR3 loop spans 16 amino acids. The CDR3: CASSRSLAGGPPEQFF. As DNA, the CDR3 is TGCGCCAGCAGCCGTTCACTAGCGGGGGGGCCGCCTGAGCAGTTCTTC.

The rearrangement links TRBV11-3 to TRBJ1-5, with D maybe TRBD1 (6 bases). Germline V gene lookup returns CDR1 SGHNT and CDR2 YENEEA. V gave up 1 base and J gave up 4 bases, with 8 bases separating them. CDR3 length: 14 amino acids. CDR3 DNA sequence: TGTGCCAGCAGCTTAGGGACAGCTAATCAGCCCCAGCATTTT. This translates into CASSLGTANQPQHF.

The CDR3 DNA reads as TGTGCCAGCAGTCTTTCCGGGACAGGGGGCTTTGACGAGCAGTACTTC. Protein product: CASSLSGTGGFDEQYF. The V and J genes are TRBV2 and TRBJ2-7, with TRBD1 identical over 12 bases. Losses at the gene ends were 5 bases for V and 5 bases for J; bases not matched to a gene: 10. The CDR3 sequence is 16 residues long. CDR1 and CDR2 from the germline V gene are SNHLY and FYNNEI.